This is a list of T cell receptor beta chains from one sample in a study of CD8 T cells in Susac syndrome. TCRdb analysed the immunoSEQ multiplex PCR reads with MiXCR anew, one entry per CDR3 protein. The table has 95,000 to 150,000 distinct CDR3 sequences, around 94% seen once. The specimen was CD8+ T cells from PBMCs. These receptors came from a human donor with Susac syndrome. The CDR3 runs from the conserved cysteine through the conserved F or W. Each record gives: D gene, V gene, clone size, J gene, CDR3 DNA, CDR3 protein. The D gene is left open where the match is weak. Clone size is stated in some rows and not others, as once, few, many or a class when expanded.

d_gene: TRBD1
v_gene: TRBV19
abundance: few
j_gene: TRBJ1-5
CDR3nt: TGTGCCAGTAGTGACAGGGTTGATCAGCCCCAGCATTTT
CDR3aa: CASSDRVDQPQHF

d_gene: TRBD1
v_gene: TRBV25-1
abundance: NA
j_gene: TRBJ2-6
CDR3nt: TGTGCCAGCAGTGAATGGACAGGGGTTTCTGGGGCCAACGTCCTGACTTTC
CDR3aa: CASSEWTGVSGANVLTF

d_gene: TRBD2
v_gene: TRBV11-2
abundance: NA
j_gene: TRBJ2-6
CDR3nt: TGTGCCAGCAGCTTTAGGCCTGGACTAGCGGATTCAGCCAACGTCCTGACTTTC
CDR3aa: CASSFRPGLADSANVLTF

d_gene: NA
v_gene: TRBV20-1
abundance: once
j_gene: TRBJ2-1
CDR3nt: TGCAGTGCTAGAGAAGAGACCCACAATGAGCAGTTCTTC
CDR3aa: CSAREETHNEQFF

d_gene: NA
v_gene: TRBV2
abundance: NA
j_gene: TRBJ1-4
CDR3nt: TGTGCCAGCAGTGGTAAAGGGGCTGGTGAAAAACTGTTTTTT
CDR3aa: CASSGKGAGEKLFF

d_gene: NA
v_gene: TRBV27
abundance: NA
j_gene: TRBJ1-2
CDR3nt: TGTGCCAGCAGACCCGAAACAGGGTGGGATGGCTACACCTTC
CDR3aa: CASRPETGWDGYTF

d_gene: NA
v_gene: TRBV5-5
abundance: NA
j_gene: TRBJ2-7
CDR3nt: TGTGCCAGCAGCTTGTATGCAGGGAGCTACGAGCAGTACTTC
CDR3aa: CASSLYAGSYEQYF

d_gene: NA
v_gene: TRBV15
abundance: NA
j_gene: TRBJ1-1
CDR3nt: TGTGCCACCAGCAGAGATAAGGACGAGGCGGCTTTCTTT
CDR3aa: CATSRDKDEAAFF

d_gene: NA
v_gene: TRBV2
abundance: NA
j_gene: TRBJ2-7
CDR3nt: TGTGCCATCAGCGGGACAAAGTACGAGCAGTACTTC
CDR3aa: CAISGTKYEQYF

d_gene: NA
v_gene: TRBV6-5
abundance: NA
j_gene: TRBJ2-2
CDR3nt: TGTGCCAGCAGACCGACAGATATGAACACCGGGGAGCTGTTTTTT
CDR3aa: CASRPTDMNTGELFF

d_gene: NA
v_gene: TRBV20-1
abundance: NA
j_gene: TRBJ2-1
CDR3nt: TGCAGTGCTAGAGGGACTAGAGGGGGCGGTGAGCAGTTCTTC
CDR3aa: CSARGTRGGGEQFF

d_gene: NA
v_gene: TRBV12-5
abundance: NA
j_gene: TRBJ2-1
CDR3nt: TGTGCTAGTGGTTTGGCGAAGGGCAATGAGCAGTTCTTC
CDR3aa: CASGLAKGNEQFF

d_gene: NA
v_gene: TRBV29-1
abundance: once
j_gene: TRBJ1-2
CDR3nt: TGCAGCGTAACGGGACAAGCTAACTATGGCTACACCTTC
CDR3aa: CSVTGQANYGYTF

d_gene: NA
v_gene: TRBV4-1
abundance: once
j_gene: TRBJ2-1
CDR3nt: TGCGCCAGCAGCCAAGATGGTTCCCGCCCCAATGAGCAGTTCTTC
CDR3aa: CASSQDGSRPNEQFF

d_gene: NA
v_gene: TRBV11-3
abundance: NA
j_gene: TRBJ2-5
CDR3nt: TGTGCCAGCAGCCCCCGGGCTCAAGAGACCCAGTACTTC
CDR3aa: CASSPRAQETQYF

d_gene: NA
v_gene: TRBV25-1
abundance: NA
j_gene: TRBJ2-7
CDR3nt: TGTGCCAGCGGTTCAGGAGCCTACGAGCAGTACTTC
CDR3aa: CASGSGAYEQYF

d_gene: NA
v_gene: TRBV7-9
abundance: NA
j_gene: TRBJ1-1
CDR3nt: TGTGCCAGCAGCTTAACAGGGATGAACACTGAAGCTTTCTTT
CDR3aa: CASSLTGMNTEAFF

d_gene: TRBD1
v_gene: TRBV6-6
abundance: once
j_gene: TRBJ1-1
CDR3nt: TGTGCCAGCAGTATCGGAACAGGGGTAAACACTGAAGCTTTCTTT
CDR3aa: CASSIGTGVNTEAFF

d_gene: NA
v_gene: TRBV7-8
abundance: NA
j_gene: TRBJ1-1
CDR3nt: TGTGCCAGCAGCTTATCCCAGGACGGGAACACTGAAGCTTTCTTT
CDR3aa: CASSLSQDGNTEAFF

d_gene: NA
v_gene: TRBV11-2
abundance: NA
j_gene: TRBJ2-7
CDR3nt: TGTGCCAGCAGCTTAGTTTACTACGAGCAGTACTTC
CDR3aa: CASSLVYYEQYF

d_gene: NA
v_gene: TRBV5-1
abundance: NA
j_gene: TRBJ2-7
CDR3nt: TGCGCCAGCAGCTTGGGACGGAAATTTTACGAGCAGTACTTC
CDR3aa: CASSLGRKFYEQYF

d_gene: TRBD1
v_gene: TRBV12-3/TRBV12-4
abundance: NA
j_gene: TRBJ1-2
CDR3nt: TGTGCCAGCAGCCCCCGGTTGGAGGGGGCGCGTGGCTACACCTTC
CDR3aa: CASSPRLEGARGYTF

d_gene: NA
v_gene: TRBV29-1
abundance: NA
j_gene: TRBJ2-7
CDR3nt: TGCAGCGGGGAAAAAGACGGGTCATGGTACTTC
CDR3aa: CSGEKDGSWYF

d_gene: TRBD1
v_gene: TRBV30
abundance: NA
j_gene: TRBJ2-2
CDR3nt: TGTGCCTGGGAGGGGGAAGTTGGACAGGACACCGGGGAGCTGTTTTTT
CDR3aa: CAWEGEVGQDTGELFF

d_gene: NA
v_gene: TRBV7-9
abundance: NA
j_gene: TRBJ2-1
CDR3nt: TGTGCCAGCAGCTTAAGTTGGGATGAGCAGTTCTTC
CDR3aa: CASSLSWDEQFF

d_gene: TRBD1
v_gene: TRBV20-1
abundance: NA
j_gene: TRBJ2-1
CDR3nt: TGCAGTGCTAGAAGCGGACAGGGGGCTATTTGGAATGAGCAGTTCTTC
CDR3aa: CSARSGQGAIWNEQFF

d_gene: NA
v_gene: TRBV13
abundance: NA
j_gene: TRBJ2-5
CDR3nt: TGTGCCAGCAGCCCTCCAGGCCCAGAGACCCAGTACTTC
CDR3aa: CASSPPGPETQYF

d_gene: NA
v_gene: TRBV2
abundance: NA
j_gene: TRBJ2-7
CDR3nt: TGTGCCAGCAGCGGGCCCGGGAATACAAATACCTACGAGCAGTACTTC
CDR3aa: CASSGPGNTNTYEQYF

d_gene: NA
v_gene: TRBV5-4
abundance: NA
j_gene: TRBJ1-1
CDR3nt: TGTGCCAGCAGCTTGGGCAGGGTGGCTGAAGCTTTCTTT
CDR3aa: CASSLGRVAEAFF

d_gene: TRBD1
v_gene: TRBV4-2
abundance: NA
j_gene: TRBJ2-7
CDR3nt: TGTGCCAGCAGCCAAACAGGGGGGAGCTCCTACGAGCAGTACTTC
CDR3aa: CASSQTGGSSYEQYF

d_gene: NA
v_gene: TRBV29-1
abundance: NA
j_gene: TRBJ2-5
CDR3nt: TGCAGCGTTGAATGGTCCCAGGGAGAGTATACCCAGTACTTC
CDR3aa: CSVEWSQGEYTQYF

d_gene: TRBD2
v_gene: TRBV15
abundance: once
j_gene: TRBJ2-5
CDR3nt: TGTGCCACCAGCAGAGCTGGAGCGGGGGGGCCGGCGGAGACCCAGTACTTC
CDR3aa: CATSRAGAGGPAETQYF

d_gene: TRBD1
v_gene: TRBV6-1
abundance: NA
j_gene: TRBJ1-1
CDR3nt: TGTGCCAGCAGAGACAGGGGGCTCTTACTGAGCACTGAAGCTTTCTTT
CDR3aa: CASRDRGLLLSTEAFF

d_gene: TRBD2
v_gene: TRBV29-1
abundance: NA
j_gene: TRBJ2-1
CDR3nt: TGCAGCGTAGGACTAGCCGCTTCAGGGGAGCAGTTCTTC
CDR3aa: CSVGLAASGEQFF

d_gene: TRBD1
v_gene: TRBV20-1
abundance: NA
j_gene: TRBJ1-2
CDR3nt: TGCAGTGCTAGAGTGGGGACAGGGAGGAACTATGGCTACACCTTC
CDR3aa: CSARVGTGRNYGYTF

d_gene: TRBD1
v_gene: TRBV12-3/TRBV12-4
abundance: NA
j_gene: TRBJ2-5
CDR3nt: TGTGCCAGCAGTTTAGCCGCTGGGACAGGGGAGACCCAGTACTTC
CDR3aa: CASSLAAGTGETQYF

d_gene: NA
v_gene: TRBV24-1
abundance: NA
j_gene: TRBJ2-3
CDR3nt: TGTGCCACCAGTGATTCCTCGGATACGCAGTATTTT
CDR3aa: CATSDSSDTQYF

d_gene: NA
v_gene: TRBV12-3/TRBV12-4
abundance: NA
j_gene: TRBJ2-4
CDR3nt: TGTGCCAGCAGTTTCGGGCTAGCCAAAAACATTCAGTACTTC
CDR3aa: CASSFGLAKNIQYF

d_gene: NA
v_gene: TRBV5-4
abundance: NA
j_gene: TRBJ1-2
CDR3nt: TGTGCCAGCAGCCCCCAGGGTGATGGCTACACCTTC
CDR3aa: CASSPQGDGYTF

d_gene: NA
v_gene: TRBV6-4
abundance: NA
j_gene: TRBJ2-3
CDR3nt: TGTGCCAGCAGTGACTCGAGCGCCGGACCAGATACGCAGTATTTT
CDR3aa: CASSDSSAGPDTQYF

d_gene: TRBD2
v_gene: TRBV7-9
abundance: NA
j_gene: TRBJ2-3
CDR3nt: TGTGCCAGCAGCTTAGTCCGGGGGGGCCTGACAGATACGCAGTATTTT
CDR3aa: CASSLVRGGLTDTQYF